The rows below give T cell receptor beta chains drawn from one sample of a study of T cells in Graves' hyperthyroidism and ophthalmopathy. Using its own MiXCR run on the multiplex PCR reads, TCRdb lists one record per CDR3 protein. Of about 400,000 distinct CDR3 sequences listed, approximately 15% are singletons. The sample taken for sequencing was blood. These receptors came from a man younger than 30 with Graves' ophthalmopathy. The CDR3 runs from the conserved cysteine through the conserved F or W. D genes are given only for firm matches. Part of the rows lack a size; the others show once, few, many or a class for expanded clones.

TRBD1,NA,TRBJ1-4,TRBV28,TGTGCCAGCAGAACTCCCAGGACAGGGGAGGAAAAACTGTTTTTT,CASRTPRTGEEKLFF
NA,many,TRBJ1-5,TRBV2,TGTGCCTCCACGGGAGGGGGTAGTCAGCCCCAGCATTTT,CASTGGGSQPQHF
NA,few,TRBJ1-5,TRBV20-1,TGCAGTGCTAGAGATGGCGATTATCAGCCCCAGCATTTT,CSARDGDYQPQHF
TRBD2,NA,TRBJ2-7,TRBV27,TGTGCCAGCAGTTCATTAGCGGGGGGGACTCCTTACGAGCAGTACTTC,CASSSLAGGTPYEQYF
TRBD1,many,TRBJ2-7,TRBV7-9,TGTGCCAGCAGCCTACAGGGGGCTTCCTACGAGCAGTACTTC,CASSLQGASYEQYF
NA,few,TRBJ1-1,TRBV19,TGTGCCATGAGGGTCAACGTAGCGAACACTGAAGCTTTCTTT,CAMRVNVANTEAFF
TRBD2,many,TRBJ2-1,TRBV5-1,TGCGCCAGCAGCTTGGTAGGAATACTAGCGGGGGGATACAATGAGCAGTTCTTC,CASSLVGILAGGYNEQFF
TRBD1,NA,TRBJ1-2,TRBV20-1,TGCAGTGCTGACCCGGGACAGGGGGCTTTTGGCTACACCTTC,CSADPGQGAFGYTF
TRBD2,few,TRBJ2-5,TRBV10-1,TGCGCCAGCAGTGAGAGCGGGGGGGGAGAGACCCAGTACTTC,CASSESGGGETQYF
NA,few,TRBJ1-3,TRBV9,TGTGCCAGCAGCTCACCCAGGCGAGGGGCCAATGGAAACACCATATATTTT,CASSSPRRGANGNTIYF
NA,few,TRBJ2-2,TRBV10-3,TGTGCCATCAGTGAGGGGGTCCAGGCCGGGGAGCTGTTTTTT,CAISEGVQAGELFF
NA,many,TRBJ1-2,TRBV12-3/TRBV12-4,TGTGCCAGCACCAATAATTGGCTAAACTATGGCTACACCTTC,CASTNNWLNYGYTF
NA,many,TRBJ1-3,TRBV7-2,TGTGCCAGCAGCTTAAACCCTACAGGGTCCGGAAACACCATATATTTT,CASSLNPTGSGNTIYF
NA,NA,TRBJ2-2,TRBV7-7,TGTGCTAGCAGCAGGGGCCACGGGGGGACCGGGGAGCTGTTTTTT,CASSRGHGGTGELFF
NA,many,TRBJ2-1,TRBV12-3/TRBV12-4,TGTGCCAGCAGTTTCCAGGGCTTTGGGTACAATGAGCAGTTCTTC,CASSFQGFGYNEQFF
NA,NA,TRBJ2-2,TRBV5-1,TGTGCCAGCAGCGCCCCTGGACAGCTGAACACCGGGGAGCTGTTTTTT,CASSAPGQLNTGELFF
TRBD2,many,TRBJ2-7,TRBV7-9,TGTGCCGGGACTAGCGGGAGCGACGAGCAGTACTTC,CAGTSGSDEQYF
NA,NA,TRBJ1-2,TRBV29-1,TGCAGCGTTGATCACGGGTTTAACTATGGCTACACCTTC,CSVDHGFNYGYTF
NA,few,TRBJ1-2,TRBV28,TGTGCCAGCAGTGAATATTCGTCAGTGGCTGGGGGCTACACCTTC,CASSEYSSVAGGYTF
TRBD1,many,TRBJ2-1,TRBV29-1,TGCAGCGAGGCTCCGGGACAGGGAAGGAATGAGCAGTTCTTC,CSEAPGQGRNEQFF
NA,many,TRBJ2-3,TRBV12-3/TRBV12-4,TGTGCCAGCACGGATAGTAGGGATACGCAGTATTTT,CASTDSRDTQYF
TRBD1,many,TRBJ1-2,TRBV5-1,TGCGCCAGCAGGACACCGGGACAGGGGGACTATGGCTACACCTTC,CASRTPGQGDYGYTF
TRBD2,many,TRBJ2-4,TRBV5-1,TGCGCCAGCAGCTCTACTAGCGGGGGAGGCAAAAACATTCAGTACTTC,CASSSTSGGGKNIQYF
TRBD2,many,TRBJ2-1,TRBV7-3,TGTGCCAGCAGCCCCCGGCTAGCGGGAGACTCCTACAATGAGCAGTTCTTC,CASSPRLAGDSYNEQFF
NA,many,TRBJ2-5,TRBV11-3,TGTGCCAGCAGCTTAGTCCCTCTGCCCCCCGTGGAGACCCAGTACTTC,CASSLVPLPPVETQYF
NA,NA,TRBJ2-1,TRBV24-1,TGTGCCACCCAGGGGACGCCTCTAAACAATGAGCAGTTCTTC,CATQGTPLNNEQFF
NA,many,TRBJ1-1,TRBV6-5,TGTGCCAGCAGTTACGGACAGAACACTGAAGCTTTCTTT,CASSYGQNTEAFF
TRBD1,NA,TRBJ2-5,TRBV24-1,TGTGCCACCAGTGATCCCCGGACAGGGGAGTACTTC,CATSDPRTGEYF
NA,NA,TRBJ2-3,TRBV18,TGTGCCAGCTTAGCCTACGGGACGGAAATCACAGATACGCAGTATTTT,CASLAYGTEITDTQYF
TRBD2,NA,TRBJ2-7,TRBV18,TGTGCCAGCTCACCAAAAATAGCGGGAGAAGGCTACGAGCAGTACTTC,CASSPKIAGEGYEQYF
NA,many,TRBJ2-1,TRBV3-1,TGTGCCAGCAGCCAAGATTATTTAGGGTCTAATGAGCAGTTCTTC,CASSQDYLGSNEQFF
NA,many,TRBJ2-7,TRBV11-1,TGTGCCAGCAGCTTAGCGTCTGATCCCTACGAGCAGTACTTC,CASSLASDPYEQYF
TRBD1,few,TRBJ2-7,TRBV6-9,TGTGCCAGCAGTTACCAAAGACAGGGGGACGAGCAGTACTTC,CASSYQRQGDEQYF
NA,many,TRBJ1-5,TRBV2,TGTGCCAGCAGTGAAATGGAGGACCAGCCCCAGCATTTT,CASSEMEDQPQHF
NA,many,TRBJ2-5,TRBV30,TGTGCCTGGAGTAGGGGCGAGACCCAGTACTTC,CAWSRGETQYF
NA,few,TRBJ2-7,TRBV6-1,TGTGCCAGCCGTCCGGGACCGCCACCTTACGAGCAGTACTTC,CASRPGPPPYEQYF
NA,many,TRBJ2-7,TRBV20-1,TGCAGTGCTAGAGATCCCCATCCCCCCTACGAGCAGTACTTC,CSARDPHPPYEQYF
NA,many,TRBJ2-2,TRBV7-3,TGTGCCAGCAGCTTAGGGTTCACCGGGGAGCTGTTTTTT,CASSLGFTGELFF
NA,many,TRBJ2-1,TRBV2,TGTGCCAGCAGGGGATTGATTGCAATTTCCTACAATGAGCAGTTCTTC,CASRGLIAISYNEQFF
TRBD1,NA,TRBJ2-2,TRBV2,TGTGCCAGGGGGGAACACGGGACAGGGGTCACCGGGGAGCTGTTTTTT,CARGEHGTGVTGELFF
TRBD1,few,TRBJ1-1,TRBV11-2,TGTGCCAGCAGCCCGACCGACAGGGCGGACACTGAAGCTTTCTTT,CASSPTDRADTEAFF
NA,NA,TRBJ2-5,TRBV6-6,TGTGCCAGCAGTTACTCGATCAGAACGGAGACCCAGTACTTC,CASSYSIRTETQYF
TRBD2,many,TRBJ2-5,TRBV5-1,TGCGCCAGCAGCTTGGGTAGCGGGAGCCAAGAGACCCAGTACTTC,CASSLGSGSQETQYF